The 28 T cell receptor beta chains presented below share a single source sample, sequenced in a study of type 1 and type 2 diabetes patients. Amplification started from genomic DNA. The TCR beta CDR3 region was amplified using 30 forward and 13 reverse primers. TCRdb called the multiplex PCR reads again in MiXCR, with one record for every CDR3 protein. The data contain 280,000 or so distinct CDR3 sequences, around 47% of them singletons. Sequencing was performed on peripheral blood mononuclear cells (PBMCs). All receptors come from a man aged 18 to 30 with type 2 diabetes.

The CDR3 loop reads CASSERGVREQYF. CDR3 DNA: TGTGCCAGCAGTGAACGGGGAGTGCGAGAGCAGTACTTC. The V and J genes are TRBV6-1 and TRBJ2-7; D is possibly TRBD2 (5 bases). V was cut by 2 bases and J by 7 bases, with 12 bases left in between. The germline V gene encodes CDR1 MNHNS and CDR2 SASEGT. CDR3 length: 13 amino acids.

This chain links TRBV12-3 or TRBV12-4 with TRBJ2-1; 9 bases map to TRBD2. V trimming: 6 bases; J trimming: 5 bases; junction bases outside the gene matches: 8. CDR3 size: 15 residues. CDR3 amino acids: CASSPRTSVDNEQFF. The CDR3 nucleotides read TGTGCCAGCAGCCCACGGACTAGCGTCGACAATGAGCAGTTCTTC.

V usage is TRBV5-6 and J usage is TRBJ2-1; D not certain. Germline V gene lookup returns CDR1 SGHDT and CDR2 YYEEEE. CDR3 size: 15 residues. V dropped 0 bases and J dropped 4 bases, with 11 bases sitting between them. The CDR3 here is CASSLEYTIYNEQFF. CDR3 DNA sequence: TGTGCCAGCAGCTTGGAGTACACGATTTACAATGAGCAGTTCTTC. Looking up the rest from reference TRBV5-6 and TRBJ2-1 gives the full variable domain: DAGVTQSPTHLIKTRGQQVTLRCSPKSGHDTVSWYQQALGQGPQFIFQYYEEEERQRGNFPDRFSGHQFPNYSSELNVNALLLGDSALYLCASSLEYTIYNEQFFGPGTRLTVL.

This clonotype was detected a few times. The chain recombines TRBV28 with TRBJ2-5, with D tentatively TRBD2 (7 bases). V was clipped by 6 bases and J by 2 bases, with 19 bases between them. Per germline, CDR1 MDHEN and CDR2 SYDVKM. This CDR3 is 16 amino acids long. Here the CDR3 DNA reads TGTGCCAGCAGCCCGAGAGGGGGGGCGTATCAAGAGACCCAGTACTTC. Translating it yields CASSPRGGAYQETQYF.

This clonotype came up a few times. The CDR3, as DNA: TGTGCCAGCAGCTTAGCACAGGGAAATCGATCACCCCTCCACTTT. It translates to CASSLAQGNRSPLHF. The genes are TRBV7-8 and TRBJ1-6; D is perhaps TRBD1 (6 bases). The V end lost 0 bases, the J end lost 10 bases, and 13 bases lay between the germline ends. Germline V gene data show CDR1 as SGHVS and CDR2 as FQNEAQ. The CDR3 has 15 amino acids.

A remark on this clonotype: A much more abundant neighbour one base away suggests this may be a read error. The chain uses TRBV7-2 and TRBJ1-2; D unclear. Germline V gene lookup returns CDR1 SGHTA and CDR2 FQGNSA. The CDR3 is 15 residues long. CDR3 DNA: TGTGCCAGCAGCTCCGGGGAGTACACTAACTATGGCTGCACCTTC. Translation gives CASSSGEYTNYGCTF.

The chain has TRBV10-3 and TRBJ1-1; maybe TRBD1 (6 bases). Trimming shortened V by 3 bases and J by 5 bases, and 7 bases separated the two germline ends. In germline, CDR1 is ENHRY, CDR2 SYGVKD. The CDR3 sequence is 12 residues long. The CDR3 coding sequence is TGTGCCATCAGTGACAGGGGAACTGAAGCTTTCTTT. It translates to CAISDRGTEAFF.

The genes are TRBV6-5 and TRBJ1-1, with 8 bases identical to TRBD1. The CDR3 runs 14 residues. Germline V CDR1 and CDR2: MNHEY, SVGAGI. After removal of 9 bases from V and 3 bases from J, the junction contained 9 bases not matched to a gene. The CDR3 DNA follows: TGTGCCAGTAAGCAGGGGGCCGGTGACACTGAAGCTTTCTTT. It yields the protein CASKQGAGDTEAFF.

V is TRBV15 and J is TRBJ2-5; TRBD2 might be the D (5 bases). Deletions cut 3 bases from V and 7 bases from J, with 12 bases between. The CDR3 spans 13 residues. Germline-derived CDR1 and CDR2 are LNHNV and YYDKDF (reference sequence). CDR3 DNA sequence: TGTGCCACCAGCAGGGCCTTAGGGAGGACCCAGTACTTC. It is translated as CATSRALGRTQYF.

This clonotype came up a few times. The chain is built from TRBV7-8 and TRBJ2-7; D not certain. V lost 4 bases to trimming and J lost 1 base, with 11 bases between them. The CDR3 runs 14 residues. Germline CDR1 and CDR2: SGHVS and FQNEAQ. The CDR3 DNA sequence: TGTGCCAGCAGCTCTCGACAAAATTCCTACGAGCAGTACTTC. It codes for CASSSRQNSYEQYF. Full variable domain (missing parts from reference TRBV7-8 and TRBJ2-7): GAGVSQSPRYKVAKRGQDVALRCDPISGHVSLFWYQQALGQGPEFLTYFQNEAQLDKSGLPSDRFFAERPEGSVSTLKIQRTQQEDSAVYLCASSSRQNSYEQYFGPGTRLTVT.

This chain connects TRBV7-2 to TRBJ2-4, with TRBD2 identical over 12 bases. Germline V gene sequence: CDR1 SGHTA, CDR2 FQGNSA. J was trimmed by 4 bases and V by 1 base; bases with no gene match: 8. CDR3 length: 18 residues. CDR3 DNA sequence: TGTGCCAGCAGCTTAGAAAGACTAGCGGGGGCTAAAAAAAACATTCAGTACTTC. Its protein product is CASSLERLAGAKKNIQYF.

The J gene is TRBJ2-7, the V gene TRBV15, with a tentative D call TRBD2 (6 bases). Between the trimmed V and J ends, which lost 6 bases and 5 bases, there was a span of 11 bases. CDR1 is LNHNV and CDR2 is YYDKDF in the germline V gene (reference sequence). The CDR3 has 12 residues. The CDR3: CATRRQRDEQYF. In DNA form, the CDR3 reads TGTGCCACCAGGAGACAGCGGGACGAGCAGTACTTC.

V is TRBV30 and J is TRBJ2-7, with TRBD2 matching 11 bases. V was pared by 3 bases and J by 4 bases, with 5 bases of the junction left unmatched. The CDR3 has 14 residues. Germline V gene lookup returns CDR1 GTSNPN and CDR2 SVGIG (reference sequence). The CDR3 region is CAWSLGTSGYEQYF. In nucleotides, the CDR3 is TGTGCCTGGAGCTTGGGGACTAGCGGTTACGAGCAGTACTTC.

The V call is TRBV15, the J call TRBJ2-1; no clear D gene. CDR3 length: 16 residues. CDR1 is LNHNV, CDR2 YYDKDF, per germline (reference sequence). Trimming shortened V by 7 bases and J by 0 bases, and 16 bases separated the two germline ends. Here the CDR3 reads CATTLWADSSYNEQFF. CDR3 sequence (DNA): TGTGCCACCACCCTTTGGGCGGATTCCTCCTACAATGAGCAGTTCTTC.

This clonotype was observed a handful of times. CDR3 amino acids: CASSPRSINEKLFF. Written as DNA, the CDR3 is TGTGCCAGCAGTCCCCGTTCGATTAATGAAAAACTGTTTTTT. The chain is built from TRBV25-1 and TRBJ1-4; D remains unclear. Trimming cost V 5 bases and J 4 bases, with 11 bases left between them. The germline gives CDR1 MGHDK, CDR2 SYGVNS. The CDR3 covers 14 residues.

This clonotype was observed a handful of times. The rearrangement joins TRBV27 to TRBJ2-7, with D possibly being TRBD2 (5 bases). The CDR3 covers 14 residues. CDR1 and CDR2 from the germline V gene are MNHEY and SMNVEV (reference sequence). The V end lost 6 bases, the J end lost 0 bases, and 12 bases lay between the germline ends. CDR3 residues: CASSSGGGSYEQYF. The CDR3, as DNA: TGTGCCAGCAGCTCCGGAGGCGGCTCCTACGAGCAGTACTTC.

V usage is TRBV28 and J usage is TRBJ1-1; TRBD1 might be the D (5 bases). Trimming cost V 6 bases and J 2 bases, with 16 bases left between them. The CDR3 length is 15 residues. CDR1 is MDHEN and CDR2 is SYDVKM in the germline V gene. CDR3 nucleotides: TGTGCCAGCAGGCAACTAGGGGAGGGAAACACTGAAGCTTTCTTT. Translating it yields CASRQLGEGNTEAFF.

V usage is TRBV19 and J usage is TRBJ1-1; D is unresolved. This CDR3 contains 13 residues. Germline CDR1 and CDR2: LNHDA and SQIVND (reference sequence). Trimming shortened V by 5 bases and J by 6 bases, and 13 bases separated the two germline ends. CDR3 sequence: CASSSSALAEAFF. The CDR3 DNA reads TGTGCCAGTAGTTCCTCGGCCTTGGCTGAAGCTTTCTTT. Filled out from reference TRBV19 and TRBJ1-1, the complete variable domain reads DGGITQSPKYLFRKEGQNVTLSCEQNLNHDAMYWYRQDPGQGLRLIYYSQIVNDFQKGDIAEGYSVSREKKESFPLTVTSAQKNPTAFYLCASSSSALAEAFFGQGTRLTVV.

The chain carries TRBV7-8 and TRBJ2-7, with 8 bases lining up with TRBD2. The DNA end favors TRBJ2-5, so the J call may be wrong. Germline values: CDR1 SGHVS, CDR2 FQNEAQ. This CDR3 has 14 amino acids. Here the CDR3 reads CASSESVAGETQYF. The DNA for the CDR3 is TGTGCCAGCAGTGAGTCGGTAGCGGGGGAGACCCAGTACTTC.

This clonotype appeared many times. The V gene is TRBV2, the J gene TRBJ2-7; 7 bases map to TRBD1. V was pared by 6 bases and J by 4 bases, with 12 bases of the junction left unmatched. The CDR3 loop spans 15 amino acids. CDR1 and CDR2 (germline): SNHLY, FYNNEI. CDR3 nucleotides: TGTGCCAGCAGCCAACGACAGGGTATGTCTTACGAGCAGTACTTC. Translating gives CASSQRQGMSYEQYF.

The chain recombines TRBV4-2 with TRBJ1-1; D not resolved. In germline, CDR1 is LGHNA, CDR2 YNFKEQ. The CDR3 spans 13 residues. Trimming left V 5 bases short and J 6 bases short, with 13 bases between. The CDR3 DNA follows: TGTGCCAGCAGCGACTATACAGACCCTGAAGCTTTCTTT. As protein: CASSDYTDPEAFF.

This clonotype was seen many times. The chain carries TRBV19 and TRBJ2-7; 10 bases are a match to TRBD2. The CDR3 spans 15 residues. The germline V gene encodes CDR1 LNHDA and CDR2 SQIVND (reference sequence). Trimming took 3 bases from V and 2 from J; bases not matched to a gene: 4. The CDR3 DNA is TGTGCCAGTAGTATCGTGCTAGCGGGGGCCTACGAGCAGTACTTC. Its protein product is CASSIVLAGAYEQYF.

In this sample, this clonotype turned up many times. The chain combines TRBV20-1 with TRBJ2-7, with 8 bases identical to TRBD2. This CDR3 has 14 amino acids. Trimming at V came to 2 bases and at J to 4 bases, leaving 7 bases not matched to a gene. Germline V CDR1 and CDR2: DFQATT, SNEGSKA (reference sequence). In DNA, the CDR3 is TGCAGTGCTAGAACGGGGGGGGAAGTTTACGAGCAGTACTTC. It encodes CSARTGGEVYEQYF.

The chain is built from TRBV7-3 and TRBJ1-2; weak D call: TRBD1 (5 bases). The CDR3 runs 14 residues. Germline-derived CDR1 and CDR2 are SGHTA and FQGTGA. V gave up 2 bases and J gave up 7 bases, with 14 bases separating them. The CDR3 sequence is CASSLLQALPGYTF. The CDR3 region has the DNA TGTGCCAGCAGCTTATTACAGGCCTTACCTGGCTACACCTTC.

The chain has TRBV7-3 and TRBJ2-2, with D possibly TRBD1 on 6 matching bases. The CDR3 runs 15 residues. The V end was cut by 2 bases, the J end by 5 bases, with 12 bases between. The V gene's germline CDR1 is SGHTA and CDR2 FQGTGA. CDR3 amino acids: CASSLASRGTGELFF. In DNA form, the CDR3 reads TGTGCCAGCAGCTTAGCTAGTAGGGGGACCGGGGAGCTGTTTTTT.

The chain carries TRBV28 and TRBJ1-1, with D tentatively TRBD1 (5 bases). The V end lost 7 bases, the J end lost 11 bases, and 26 bases lay between the germline ends. The length of the CDR3 is 15 residues. CDR1 is MDHEN, CDR2 SYDVKM, per germline. DNA for the CDR3: TGTGCCAGCACCTACCACACCGGGACTGCGAAGTGGGCTTTCTTT. This translates into CASTYHTGTAKWAFF.

The rearrangement uses TRBV7-3 and TRBJ2-1; D gene uncertain. Deletions cut 3 bases from V and 7 bases from J, with 13 bases between. Germline values: CDR1 SGHTA, CDR2 FQGTGA. The CDR3 contains 14 residues. The CDR3: CASSFGSGPNEQFF. CDR3 DNA sequence: TGTGCCAGCAGCTTTGGTTCGGGCCCTAATGAGCAGTTCTTC.

This clonotype appeared many times. This chain links TRBV10-3 with TRBJ2-3, with TRBD2 as a possible D gene (5 bases). V shed 0 bases and J shed 0 bases, with 7 bases lying between them. The CDR3 covers 15 residues. CDR1 ENHRY and CDR2 SYGVKD come from the germline V gene. DNA for the CDR3: TGTGCCATCAGTGAGTCAGCGGCTAGCACAGATACGCAGTATTTT. Amino acid sequence: CAISESAASTDTQYF.